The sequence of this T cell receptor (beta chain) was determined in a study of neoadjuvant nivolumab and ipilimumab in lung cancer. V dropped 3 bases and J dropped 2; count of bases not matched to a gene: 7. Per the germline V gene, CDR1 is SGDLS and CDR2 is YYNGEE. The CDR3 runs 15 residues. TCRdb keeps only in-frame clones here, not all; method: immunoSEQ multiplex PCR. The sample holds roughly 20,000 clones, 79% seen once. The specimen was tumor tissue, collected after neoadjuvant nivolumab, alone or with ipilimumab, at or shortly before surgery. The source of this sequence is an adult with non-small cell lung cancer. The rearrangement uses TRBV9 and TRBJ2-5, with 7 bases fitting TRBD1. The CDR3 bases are TGTGCCAGCAGCGGCCAGACAGGGCTGCAAGAGACCCAGTACTTC. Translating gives CASSGQTGLQETQYF.